Listed below are T cell receptor beta chains from one sample, sequenced in a study of cytomegalovirus exposure and HLA in healthy donors. The protocol was immunoSEQ multiplex PCR, while the TCRdb copy is restricted to in-frame clones and leaves out a portion. The repertoire includes 100,000 to 120,000 clones, approximately 69% of them detected once, and approximately 3% sits in the top ten. Sequenced material: PBMCs. All receptors derive from a man aged 30-40 years in good health and CMV-seronegative. The CDR3 runs from the conserved cysteine through the conserved F or W. The order of the fields is J gene, D gene, V gene, clone size, CDR3 DNA, CDR3 protein. A D gene is named only where the DNA matches it firmly. Size is stated for part of the rows, as once, few or many counts, or as a class when the clone is expanded.

>TRBJ2-6|NA|TRBV18|NA
TGTGCCAGCTCACCAGCAGGGGCTGGGGCCAACGTCCTGACTTTC
CASSPAGAGANVLTF
>TRBJ2-7|TRBD1|TRBV7-9|few
TGTGCCAGCAACCCTGGACAGGGGGATACCTACGAGCAGTACTTC
CASNPGQGDTYEQYF
>TRBJ1-5|NA|TRBV27|NA
TGTGCCAGCAGCCTTAGAACGCCCCAGCATTTT
CASSLRTPQHF
>TRBJ1-2|TRBD1|TRBV10-2|NA
TGCGCCAGCAGTGACCCTTCTAACAGGGGAACTAATGGCTACACCTTC
CASSDPSNRGTNGYTF
>TRBJ2-7|NA|TRBV9|NA
TGTGCCAGCAGCGTAAGGAGACAGGAGAAACGCGAGCAGTACTTC
CASSVRRQEKREQYF
>TRBJ2-3|TRBD1|TRBV7-2|few
TGTGCCAGCAGCACCGGACAGGGGGCAGATACGCAGTATTTT
CASSTGQGADTQYF
>TRBJ2-7|TRBD1|TRBV11-1|NA
TGTGCCAGCAGCTTAGGCCCGACAGGGGGCGAGCAGTACTTC
CASSLGPTGGEQYF
>TRBJ1-4|NA|TRBV21-1|NA
TGTGCCAGCAGCCTCAAGGACAGGGTTTTTGAAAAACTGTTTTTT
CASSLKDRVFEKLFF
>TRBJ2-2|TRBD2|TRBV4-2|NA
TGTGCCAGCAGCCAAGAACCAGGACTAGCGTCAAACACCGGGGAGCTGTTTTTT
CASSQEPGLASNTGELFF
>TRBJ2-3|TRBD1|TRBV5-1|NA
TGCGCCAGCAGTCTTATCACCGGGACAGGGGCAGATACGCAGTATTTT
CASSLITGTGADTQYF
>TRBJ1-2|NA|TRBV29-1|once
TGCAGCGTTGAAAGCCAGGCCATAGATGGCTACACCTTC
CSVESQAIDGYTF
>TRBJ2-3|TRBD2|TRBV7-3|NA
TGTGCCAGCAGCTTCTCGGGAGGGCCAGGAGATACGCAGTATTTT
CASSFSGGPGDTQYF
>TRBJ1-1|TRBD1|TRBV7-9|NA
TGTGCCAGCAGCTTGACAGGGGCGAACACTGAAGCTTTCTTT
CASSLTGANTEAFF
>TRBJ2-1|TRBD2|TRBV6-5|NA
TGTGCCAGCAGGGCTAGCGGGAGCAACTACAATGAGCAGTTCTTC
CASRASGSNYNEQFF
>TRBJ2-5|TRBD2|TRBV5-1|NA
TGCGCCAGCAGCCTGGGGGGACTAGCGGGAGTTTCAGAGACCCAGTACTTC
CASSLGGLAGVSETQYF
>TRBJ1-5|NA|TRBV28|NA
TGTGCCAGCAGGGCCGGACAGTTCAATCAGCCCCAGCATTTT
CASRAGQFNQPQHF
>TRBJ2-5|TRBD2|TRBV7-3|NA
TGTGCCAGCAGCTTTGGACTAGCGGCGGGCGAGACCCAGTACTTC
CASSFGLAAGETQYF
>TRBJ2-3|NA|TRBV5-4|once
TGTGCCAGCAGCTTAACAACAGATACGCAGTATTTT
CASSLTTDTQYF
>TRBJ2-2|NA|TRBV7-6|few
TGTGCCAGCAGCTCTTCCCCGGGGGTTACCTGGGAGCTGTTTTTT
CASSSSPGVTWELFF
>TRBJ1-2|TRBD1|TRBV30|NA
TGTGCCTGTTCCCAGGGGGCTAAGGGCCCTTATGGCTACACCTTC
CACSQGAKGPYGYTF
>TRBJ2-1|TRBD2|TRBV5-1|NA
TGCGCCAGCAGGTCCGGGACTAGCGTTCAAAATGAGCAGTTCTTC
CASRSGTSVQNEQFF
>TRBJ1-5|TRBD1|TRBV28|NA
TGTGCCACGGGGACAGGGGGACAGCCCCAGCATTTT
CATGTGGQPQHF
>TRBJ2-2|NA|TRBV10-3|NA
TGTGCCATCAGTCGCAGCGGGACACCCGCGAACACCGGGGAGCTGTTTTTT
CAISRSGTPANTGELFF
>TRBJ1-1|NA|TRBV19|NA
TGTGCCAGTAGGATACAGGCTCAAGAAGCTTTCTTT
CASRIQAQEAFF
>TRBJ1-5|TRBD1|TRBV4-3|few
TGCGCCAGCAGCCAAGATCGTGGGACAGTAAATCAGCCCCAGCATTTT
CASSQDRGTVNQPQHF
>TRBJ2-7|TRBD2|TRBV4-1|NA
TGCGCCAGCAGCCGTGGGACTAGCGGGACCCTCCGGGGGGACTACGAGCAGTACTTC
CASSRGTSGTLRGDYEQYF
>TRBJ2-7|TRBD2|TRBV6-5|few
TGTGCCAGCATCCTTGAGGGTAGCGGGACCTACGAGCAGTACTTC
CASILEGSGTYEQYF